This T cell receptor (beta chain) was sequenced during a study of early T cells in non-severe SARS-CoV-2 infection. Study at large: Chains were unpaired, as sequencing was done on bulk RNA from unsorted whole blood. Study-wide findings and caveats: Anti-spike CD8 specificities were favored by VDJdb matching, whose results missed private and CD4 specificities.

V shed 6 bases and J shed 4 bases, with 13 bases lying between them. The CDR3 has 13 residues. Germline CDR1 reads DFQATT; CDR2 reads SNEGSKA (reference sequence). This clonotype appeared a few times. As yet, its antigen is unknown. Individual cDNA molecules received unique molecular identifiers during library preparation. TCRdb fed the 5' RACE reads into MiXCR, producing one record per CDR3 protein. The profile covers 37,000 or so distinct CDR3 sequences, with roughly 5.9% appearing a single time and 20% to 30% taken by the ten largest. This receptor was identified in an adult who was a healthcare worker with PCR-confirmed SARS-CoV-2 infection or an uninfected control (not recorded which). The sequenced sample was whole blood. This sequence joins TRBV20-1 and TRBJ2-1; D is unclear. In DNA, the CDR3 is TGCAGTGCGCGACTCAAACCTTACAATGAGCAGTTCTTC. Protein product: CSARLKPYNEQFF.